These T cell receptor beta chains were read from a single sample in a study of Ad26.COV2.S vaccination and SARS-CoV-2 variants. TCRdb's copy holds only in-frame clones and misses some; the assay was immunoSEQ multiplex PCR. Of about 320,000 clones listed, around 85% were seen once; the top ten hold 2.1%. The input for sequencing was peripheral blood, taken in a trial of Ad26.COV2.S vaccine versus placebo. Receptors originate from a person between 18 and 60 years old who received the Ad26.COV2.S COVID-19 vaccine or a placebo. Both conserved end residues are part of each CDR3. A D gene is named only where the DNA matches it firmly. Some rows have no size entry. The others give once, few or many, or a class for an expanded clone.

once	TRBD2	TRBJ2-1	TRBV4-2	TGTGCCAGCAGCCAAGAGATTAGCGGGGAGCAGTTCTTC	CASSQEISGEQFF
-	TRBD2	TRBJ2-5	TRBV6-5	TGTGCCAGCAGTTCCGGTCTAGCGGGGGGGCGAGAGACCCAGTACTTC	CASSSGLAGGRETQYF
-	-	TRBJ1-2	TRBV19	TGTGCCAGTAGTATAACCATACTACTAGGGGAAAATGGCTACACCTTC	CASSITILLGENGYTF
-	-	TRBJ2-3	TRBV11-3	TGTGCCAGCAGCTTAGGATTGCGTTTAGGGGGGCAAGTTGGGGATACGCAGTATTTT	CASSLGLRLGGQVGDTQYF
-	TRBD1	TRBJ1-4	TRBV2	TGTGCCAGCAGCGACAGGGGACACACTAATGAAAAACTGTTTTTT	CASSDRGHTNEKLFF
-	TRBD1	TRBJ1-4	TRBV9	TGTGCCAGCAATTCAGGGGACAGAGGTAATGAAAAACTGTTTTTT	CASNSGDRGNEKLFF
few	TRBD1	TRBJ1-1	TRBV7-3	TGTGCCAGCAGCCTCGACAGGGCGAGCACTGAAGCTTTCTTT	CASSLDRASTEAFF
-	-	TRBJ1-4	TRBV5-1	TGCGCCAGCAGCTTGGGACAGCTAACTAATGAAAAACTGTTTTTT	CASSLGQLTNEKLFF
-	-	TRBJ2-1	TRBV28	TGTGCCAGCAGCTCTGAGGGGGTTGGCGATGAGCAGTTCTTC	CASSSEGVGDEQFF
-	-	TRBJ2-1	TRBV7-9	TGTGCCGCCCGGAGGGAAAATCGGGGTGAGCAGTTCTTC	CAARRENRGEQFF
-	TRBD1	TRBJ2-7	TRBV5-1	TGCGCCAGCAGCCAGGGGACAGGGGTCAAAGAGCAGTACTTC	CASSQGTGVKEQYF
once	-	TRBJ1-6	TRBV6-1	TGTGCCAGCAGTGAAAGGTGGGGATCAGGTTCACCCCTCCACTTT	CASSERWGSGSPLHF
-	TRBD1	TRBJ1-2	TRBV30	TGTGCCTGCCCGGGACAGTTCTATGGCTACACCTTC	CACPGQFYGYTF
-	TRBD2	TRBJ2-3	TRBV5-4	TGTGCCACCCTGACTAGCGGGGGGCCTTCTATGACAGATACGCAGTATTTT	CATLTSGGPSMTDTQYF
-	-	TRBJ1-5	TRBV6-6	TGTGCCAGCAGTTACGAGGGGGGCTACAATCAGCCCCAGCATTTT	CASSYEGGYNQPQHF
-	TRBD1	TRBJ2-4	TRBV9	TGTGCCAGCAGCGTAGGCCTCGGGACAGTGATTCAGTACTTC	CASSVGLGTVIQYF
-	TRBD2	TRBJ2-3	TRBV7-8	TGTGCCAGCAGCTTAGAAGCTAGCGGGGGGGCCTGGACAGATACGCAGTATTTT	CASSLEASGGAWTDTQYF